This T cell receptor (beta chain) is drawn from a study of tumor-infiltrating lymphocytes in primary liver carcinoma. Study overall: In every tissue type, samples returned a similar yield of roughly 3.65 to 8 million productive TCRbeta reads. Study-level findings and limits: The samples were not sorted (they were bulk), so CD4+ and CD8+ repertoires were not compared. Compared with tumor region pairs, tumor-adjacent and tumor-blood pairs overlapped less.

Worth noting for this clonotype: Its antigen is undetermined.

A constant-region primer primed TCR beta cDNA synthesis from 400 to 600 ng of total RNA. Three rounds of nested multiplex PCR with slightly modified ARM-PCR produced TCR beta libraries. Each CDR3 protein is one row after TCRdb ran MiXCR on the multiplex PCR reads. This table has hundreds of thousands of distinct CDR3 sequences, approximately 65% appearing once. Germline DNA was also extracted, with blood RNA taken from unsorted whole blood. They drew about 4 milliliters of peripheral blood before surgery. Input material: peripheral blood. This clonotype originated in a man between 35 and 55 years old with primary liver carcinoma and hepatitis B virus infection.

The CDR3 here is CASSGTGKNIQYF. The CDR3 nucleotides read TGTGCCAGCAGCGGGACAGGGAAAAACATTCAGTACTTC. V usage is TRBV28 and J usage is TRBJ2-4; 9 bases are shared with TRBD1. Germline CDR1 is MDHEN and CDR2 is SYDVKM. This CDR3 comprises 13 residues. The V gene end was trimmed by 6 bases and the J gene end by 4 bases; junction bases not matched to a gene: 1.